The rows below give T cell receptor beta chains drawn from one sample of a study of T cell responses to AZD1222 COVID-19 vaccine. Here immunoSEQ multiplex PCR was the method, and the copy in TCRdb shows in-frame clones only, minus some. The data hold about 140,000 clones, with 90% observed a single time. The sample was peripheral blood, taken on day 0 of AZD1222 vaccination. These receptors came from an adult in good health. Both conserved end residues are part of each CDR3. The order of the fields is J gene, V gene, CDR3 protein.

>TRBJ1-2|TRBV6-5
CASSSSGGTVPSGYTF
>TRBJ1-3|TRBV5-6
CASSWTVTRSGNTIYF
>TRBJ2-3|TRBV2
CASSVGTPSTDTQYF
>TRBJ1-1|TRBV10-3
CAISIQGLGTEAFF
>TRBJ1-3|TRBV5-1
CASSADENSGNTIYF
>TRBJ1-1|TRBV5-1
CASSLTGTGDVFF
>TRBJ2-7|TRBV12-3/TRBV12-4
CASSSTETYEQYF
>TRBJ2-6|TRBV11-3
CASSGPFGPGANVLTF
>TRBJ2-7|TRBV3-1/TRBV3-2
CASSQVSRGGEQYF
>TRBJ1-5|TRBV3-1/TRBV3-2
CASSQTGGGDQPQHF
>TRBJ2-2|TRBV9
CASSLRQSLRIPSTGELFF
>TRBJ2-1|TRBV5-1
CASSTTSGTKSEQFF
>TRBJ1-6|TRBV6-5
CASDDRAVYNSPLHF
>TRBJ1-2|TRBV24-1
CATGSEYGYTF
>TRBJ2-2|TRBV5-1
CASSLVRVGTGELFF
>TRBJ2-7|TRBV6-5
CASRALSLYEQYF
>TRBJ2-3|TRBV19
CASRGYGTDTQYF